This TCR beta chain was obtained from a study of blood T cell repertoires in COVID-19. Across the whole study: PBMCs, B-cell-depleted T cells, or T cells provided the cDNA or gDNA that made up the material.

The study recruited people aged roughly 18 to 100 years across some 23 US areas. Participants were placed into cohorts based on the clinical history they reported. TCRdb's table, derived via immunoSEQ multiplex PCR, lists solely in-frame clones and lacks some. Of a few hundred thousand clones in the sample, around 83% were seen once. The V gene end was trimmed by 4 bases and the J gene end by 7 bases; junction bases not matched to a gene: 4. This CDR3 is 15 amino acids long. The germline V gene encodes CDR1 SGHTA and CDR2 FQGNSA. Sequencing input: PBMCs or T cells enriched from blood (not recorded which). The J gene is TRBJ1-6, the V gene TRBV7-2, with TRBD1 identical over 10 bases. The TCR originated in a woman aged 45-65 years who had recovered from COVID-19. CDR3 nucleotide sequence: TGTGCCAGCAGCTCGTGGGGACAGGGGAATTCACCCCTCCACTTT. Amino acids: CASSSWGQGNSPLHF.